The present entry profiles one T cell receptor (beta chain) with its context. The data were taken from a study of long-term antiretroviral therapy in people with HIV. Samples were assayed with immunoSEQ v3.0 at survey level. Sequencing was performed with immunoSEQ multiplex PCR; in TCRdb, only in-frame clones are kept and a portion is missing. The sample consists of about 21,000 clones, around 75% of them appearing once. The CDR3 spans 13 residues. V was shortened by 2 bases and J by 6 bases, with 11 bases between the two germline ends. The germline V gene encodes CDR1 KGHSH and CDR2 LQKENI. This clonotype originated in a man younger than 30 with HIV. The chain couples TRBV18 to TRBJ2-7; possible D gene TRBD2, 6 bases. The sequencing used unsorted PBMCs, collected 0.5 years before starting antiretroviral therapy. CDR3 sequence (DNA): TGTGCCAGCTCACCATCGGGCGGGACCGAGCAGTACTTC. Its translation is CASSPSGGTEQYF.